These 4 T cell receptor beta chains were all obtained from the same sample, sequenced in a study of T cells after posttransplantation cyclophosphamide. Profiled with immunoSEQ multiplex PCR; TCRdb holds only in-frame clones, not every one. The sample includes some 20,000 clones, roughly 98% of them seen just once. The naive gate required viable CD3+CD4+ or CD3+CD8+ cells with CCR7+CD45RA+CD45RO-CD95-CD27+CD28+ phenotype. The sequenced sample was naive CD4+ T cells sorted from PBMCs. The receptors shown here come from a middle-aged man in good health, CMV-negative, and a related stem cell transplant donor.

This chain connects TRBV28 to TRBJ2-3, with 7 bases aligning to TRBD2. The CDR3 covers 16 residues. V shed 5 bases, J shed 0 bases, and the junction held 8 bases outside the gene matches. CDR1 and CDR2 from the germline V gene are MDHEN and SYDVKM. In DNA form, the CDR3 reads TGTGCCAGCAGTGACCCCGCTAGCGGTAGCACAGATACGCAGTATTTT. Translating gives CASSDPASGSTDTQYF.

This rearrangement joins TRBV11-2 to TRBJ1-1; 8 bases map to TRBD1. The CDR3 is 13 amino acids. Germline CDR1 SGHAT, CDR2 FQNNGV. The ends lost 5 bases at V and 11 bases at J; junction bases unmatched: 10. CDR3 loop: CASSIGTGREAFF. The DNA of the CDR3 is TGTGCCAGCAGCATAGGGACAGGAAGGGAGGCTTTCTTT.

The rearrangement links TRBV10-3 to TRBJ2-6, with TRBD1 identical over 12 bases. The CDR3 has 17 residues. J gave up 3 bases and V 3 bases, and 3 bases lay outside the gene matches. CDR1 is ENHRY, CDR2 SYGVKD, per germline. The CDR3 DNA is TGTGCCATCAGTGATGGGACAGGGGGCTTTGGGGCCAACGTCCTGACTTTC. Amino acid sequence: CAISDGTGGFGANVLTF.

The DNA for the CDR3 is TGCGCCAGCAGCCAGTGGACAGGAAAAAATGAAAAACTGTTTTTT. It is translated as CASSQWTGKNEKLFF. This chain joins TRBV4-1 and TRBJ1-4; 7 bases line up with TRBD1. CDR3 length equals 15 residues. J gave up 5 bases and V 3 bases, and 6 bases lay outside the gene matches. The germline V gene encodes CDR1 MGHRA and CDR2 YSYEKL.